This T cell receptor (beta chain) was recorded in a study of post-analysis software for immune sequencing data. Whole-study results and caveats: Batch-matched samples strongly co-clustered by F measure. Compared against controls, patients with multiple sclerosis displayed significantly lower normalized Chao1 diversity. Higher frequency in patients than in controls was seen for about five TRBV segments, with TRBV5-6, TRBV5-1 and TRBV20-1 among them.

This clonotype was detected ten times or more. No antigen is known for it. This CDR3 is built from 15 residues. CDR1 is SGHVS and CDR2 is FQNEAQ in the germline V gene. V shed 5 bases and J shed 5 bases, with 16 bases lying between them. Each TCR beta cDNA library carried unique molecular identifiers. cDNA molecules numbering around 500,000 came from approximately 1 to 10 million T cells. TCRdb recomputed calls from the PCR reads with MiXCR, one row per CDR3 protein. The sample lists about 260,000 distinct CDR3 sequences, less than 40% occurring once. The chain is built from TRBV7-8 and TRBJ2-1; the D is unclear. The sequence was collected from a girl aged 5 to 17 with multiple sclerosis. What was sequenced was blood. DNA of the CDR3: TGTGCCAGCAGCAATACGTGGGGTAACGACAATGAGCAGTTCTTC. It is translated as CASSNTWGNDNEQFF.